This T cell receptor beta chain was found in a study of blood T cells in healthy people across ages. Study-wide results and caveats: A roughly linear fall in TCR beta diversity per million T cells was seen with increasing age.

A remark on this clonotype: Its cognate antigen is unknown.

A second PCR of 7 to 11 cycles used a sample-barcoded 5' primer and a J-beta primer mix. MiXCR was run by TCRdb on the 5' RACE reads, yielding one entry per CDR3 protein. The sample consists of 850,000 to 1,000,000 distinct CDR3 sequences, roughly half of them appearing once. CDR1 is DFQATT, CDR2 SNEGSKA, per germline (reference sequence). The CDR3 length is 14 residues. V was shortened by 1 base and J by 2 bases, with 8 bases between the two germline ends. Collection of ten milliliters of peripheral blood was performed for each donor. V and J are TRBV20-1 and TRBJ1-4; perhaps TRBD1 as D (6 bases). Input material: blood. The sequence was collected from a woman aged 55-75 years in good health. The CDR3, as DNA: TGCAGTGCTAGAGTTGGGGGCACTAATGAAAAACTGTTTTTT. It yields the protein CSARVGGTNEKLFF.